Listed below are T cell receptor beta chains from one sample, sequenced in a study of shared clonotypes between healthy human individuals. Clones were sequenced by immunoSEQ multiplex PCR, and TCRdb holds only the in-frame ones, with some missing. The sample yields over a million clones, 75% seen once. Sequences were obtained from memory CD4+ T cells sorted from blood. The source is a young man in good health. CDR3s include the opening cysteine and the closing phenylalanine or tryptophan. A D gene is named only where the DNA matches it firmly. Some rows mark clone size as missing; the rest say once, few, many or name a class of expanded clone.

>TRBV15|TRBJ2-7|NA|NA
CATSRDWGPYEQYF
TGTGCCACCAGCCGAGATTGGGGGCCCTACGAGCAGTACTTC
>TRBV19|TRBJ2-7|NA|NA
CASSISVEGSYEQYF
TGTGCCAGTAGTATCAGCGTGGAGGGGAGCTACGAGCAGTACTTC
>TRBV5-1|TRBJ1-3|NA|NA
CASSFGVKTSGNTIYF
TGCGCCAGCAGCTTTGGGGTCAAAACCTCTGGAAACACCATATATTTT
>TRBV15|TRBJ1-1|NA|NA
CATSRETANTEAFF
TGTGCCACCAGCAGAGAGACGGCGAACACTGAAGCTTTCTTT
>TRBV19|TRBJ1-5|few|NA
CASAKAGAGPQHF
TGTGCCAGTGCTAAGGCGGGTGCCGGGCCCCAGCATTTT
>TRBV7-9|TRBJ2-6|NA|NA
CASSFKTGGSGANVLTF
TGTGCCAGCAGCTTCAAGACAGGCGGCTCTGGGGCCAACGTCCTGACTTTC
>TRBV5-1|TRBJ2-4|NA|NA
CASSWGGLAKNIQYF
TGCGCCAGCAGCTGGGGCGGCCTAGCCAAAAACATTCAGTACTTC
>TRBV7-9|TRBJ2-2|NA|TRBD2
CASSRFGTSGRPTGELFF
TGTGCCAGCAGCCGATTCGGGACTAGCGGGAGACCCACCGGGGAGCTGTTTTTT
>TRBV7-3|TRBJ2-5|NA|TRBD1
CASSALGTGQETQYF
TGTGCCAGCAGCGCCCTGGGGACAGGGCAAGAGACCCAGTACTTC
>TRBV2|TRBJ1-1|few|NA
CASTWGGNTEAFF
TGTGCCAGCACCTGGGGGGGAAACACTGAAGCTTTCTTT
>TRBV5-1|TRBJ2-2|NA|NA
CASSLSQGGGGELFF
TGCGCCAGCAGCTTGAGTCAGGGTGGTGGCGGGGAGCTGTTTTTT
>TRBV27|TRBJ2-1|once|NA
CASSTGAEGRQFF
TGTGCCAGCAGCACGGGGGCGGAGGGGAGACAGTTCTTC
>TRBV18|TRBJ1-1|NA|NA
CASSPNLLQSTEAFF
TGTGCCAGCTCACCGAACCTCCTGCAGAGCACTGAAGCTTTCTTT
>TRBV10-1|TRBJ1-1|NA|NA
CASSPGRESFSNTEAFF
TGCGCCAGCAGCCCGGGACGGGAAAGTTTCTCGAACACTGAAGCTTTCTTT
>TRBV5-1|TRBJ2-5|NA|NA
CASSLRETQYF
TGCGCCAGCAGCTTGCGGGAGACCCAGTACTTC
>TRBV7-9|TRBJ1-1|NA|NA
CASSTGMGSGTEAFF
TGTGCCAGCAGCACGGGGATGGGGTCTGGTACTGAAGCTTTCTTT
>TRBV2|TRBJ2-3|NA|NA
CASSGESTDTQYF
TGTGCCAGCAGTGGAGAAAGCACAGATACGCAGTATTTT
>TRBV29-1|TRBJ2-1|NA|TRBD2
CSVGPTSGINEQFF
TGCAGCGTAGGACCCACTAGCGGAATCAATGAGCAGTTCTTC
>TRBV27|TRBJ2-1|NA|TRBD2
CASSLRDSGGAYNEQFF
TGTGCCAGCAGCTTACGAGATAGCGGGGGGGCCTACAATGAGCAGTTCTTC
>TRBV2|TRBJ2-7|NA|NA
CASNRDKTYEQYF
TGTGCCAGCAATCGGGACAAGACCTACGAGCAGTACTTC
>TRBV4-1|TRBJ2-5|NA|NA
CASGASYPQYF
TGCGCCAGCGGGGCTTCGTATCCCCAGTACTTC
>TRBV7-2|TRBJ2-1|NA|NA
CASSLNSNEQFF
TGTGCCAGCAGCTTAAACAGTAATGAGCAGTTCTTC
>TRBV30|TRBJ2-5|NA|NA
CAWSFRPNQETQYF
TGTGCCTGGAGCTTTAGACCGAATCAAGAGACCCAGTACTTC
>TRBV18|TRBJ2-7|NA|TRBD1
CASSPSRTGLYEQYF
TGTGCCAGCTCACCATCAAGGACAGGGCTCTACGAGCAGTACTTC
>TRBV6-1|TRBJ2-3|NA|TRBD1
CASRDRGVGTDTQYF
TGTGCCAGCAGGGACAGGGGGGTGGGCACAGATACGCAGTATTTT
>TRBV6-1|TRBJ1-2|NA|TRBD1
CASSEGMGQGVGYTF
TGTGCCAGCAGTGAAGGAATGGGACAGGGTGTCGGCTACACCTTC
>TRBV5-4|TRBJ2-3|NA|NA
CASSLEDWTSTDTQYF
TGTGCCAGCAGCTTAGAAGACTGGACTAGCACAGATACGCAGTATTTT
>TRBV5-1|TRBJ1-6|few|NA
CASSLDVGAYSPLHF
TGCGCCAGCAGCTTGGATGTGGGCGCGTACTCACCCCTCCACTTT
>TRBV30|TRBJ1-2|once|NA
CAWSIQQGYYGYTF
TGTGCCTGGAGTATCCAACAGGGATACTATGGCTACACCTTC
>TRBV6-5|TRBJ1-1|NA|TRBD1
CASSYNVGTGGEAFF
TGTGCCAGCAGTTACAATGTGGGGACAGGGGGTGAAGCTTTCTTT
>TRBV27|TRBJ2-7|NA|NA
CASSFVGGEQYF
TGTGCCAGCAGTTTCGTGGGGGGCGAGCAGTACTTC
>TRBV28|TRBJ2-7|NA|TRBD1
CASTFGETGTGRLLYEQYF
TGTGCCAGCACATTCGGCGAGACAGGGACCGGTAGGCTCCTCTACGAGCAGTACTTC
>TRBV7-2|TRBJ1-5|NA|TRBD1
CASSLLGQVSNQPQHF
TGTGCCAGCAGCCTATTGGGACAGGTTAGCAATCAGCCCCAGCATTTT
>TRBV5-6|TRBJ1-5|once|NA
CASSFPDSTGRQPQHF
TGTGCCAGCAGCTTCCCCGATTCGACGGGCCGTCAGCCCCAGCATTTT
>TRBV25-1|TRBJ2-7|once|NA
CASSEDPRHYEQYF
TGTGCCAGCAGTGAAGACCCTAGGCACTACGAGCAGTACTTC
>TRBV7-2|TRBJ2-7|NA|TRBD1
CASSQDRWAYEQYF
TGTGCCAGCAGCCAGGACAGGTGGGCCTACGAGCAGTACTTC
>TRBV6-5|TRBJ2-4|NA|NA
CASSYFGMGKNIQYF
TGTGCCAGCAGTTATTTCGGGATGGGCAAAAACATTCAGTACTTC
>TRBV27|TRBJ1-5|NA|NA
CASSLSGGGNQPQHF
TGTGCCAGCAGTTTATCGGGGGGGGGCAATCAGCCCCAGCATTTT
>TRBV6-5|TRBJ2-7|once|TRBD2
CASSYRGLGSYEQYF
TGTGCCAGCAGTTACCGGGGACTAGGATCCTACGAGCAGTACTTC
>TRBV19|TRBJ1-2|NA|NA
CASSFDRKSLGYGYTF
TGTGCCAGTAGTTTCGACAGGAAGAGTCTCGGCTATGGCTACACCTTC
>TRBV6-1|TRBJ1-6|NA|NA
CASSDKGSVLGSYNSPLHF
TGTGCCAGCAGTGATAAGGGTTCAGTCCTTGGCTCCTATAATTCACCCCTCCACTTT